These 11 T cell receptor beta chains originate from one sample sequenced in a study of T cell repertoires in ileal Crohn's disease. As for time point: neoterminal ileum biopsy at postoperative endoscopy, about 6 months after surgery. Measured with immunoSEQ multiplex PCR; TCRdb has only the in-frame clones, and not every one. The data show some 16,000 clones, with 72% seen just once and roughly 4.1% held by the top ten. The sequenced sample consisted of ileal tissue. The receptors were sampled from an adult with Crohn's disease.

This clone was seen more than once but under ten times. The CDR3 DNA is TGTGCCAGCAGCGAGCGGGGAGGCATATACGAGCAGTACTTC. It specifies CASSERGGIYEQYF. V usage is TRBV7-9 and J usage is TRBJ2-7; 7 bases agree with TRBD2. Germline V gene sequence: CDR1 SEHNR, CDR2 FQNEAQ (reference sequence). This CDR3 has 14 amino acids. The trim removed 5 bases at V and 4 bases at J, leaving 8 bases unmatched. The full variable domain, its missing parts supplied by reference TRBV7-9 and TRBJ2-7, is DTGVSQNPRHKITKRGQNVTFRCDPISEHNRLYWYRQTLGQGPEFLTYFQNEAQLEKSRLLSDRFSAERPKGSFSTLEIQRTEQGDSAMYLCASSERGGIYEQYFGPGTRLTVT.

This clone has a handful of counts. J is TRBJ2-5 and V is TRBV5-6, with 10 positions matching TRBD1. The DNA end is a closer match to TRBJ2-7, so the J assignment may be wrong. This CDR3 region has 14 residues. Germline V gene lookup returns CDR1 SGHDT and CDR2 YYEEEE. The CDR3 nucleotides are TGTGCCAGCAGCGGGGACAGGGGCTCCTACGAGCAGTACTTC. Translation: CASSGDRGSYEQYF.

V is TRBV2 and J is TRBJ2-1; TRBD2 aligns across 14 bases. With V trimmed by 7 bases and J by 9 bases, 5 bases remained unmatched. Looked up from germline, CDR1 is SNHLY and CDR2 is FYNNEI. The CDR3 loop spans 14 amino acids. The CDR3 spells CASNPGLAGAEQFF. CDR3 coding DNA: TGTGCCAGCAATCCGGGACTAGCGGGAGCTGAGCAGTTCTTC.

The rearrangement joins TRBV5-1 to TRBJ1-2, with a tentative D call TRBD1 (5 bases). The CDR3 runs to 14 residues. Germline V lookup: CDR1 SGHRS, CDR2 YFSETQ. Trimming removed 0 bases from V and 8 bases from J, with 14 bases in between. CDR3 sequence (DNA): TGCGCCAGCAGCTTGGTAGTAGGGGAAAACGGCTACACCTTC. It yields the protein CASSLVVGENGYTF. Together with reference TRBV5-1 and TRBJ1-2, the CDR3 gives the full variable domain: KAGVTQTPRYLIKTRGQQVTLSCSPISGHRSVSWYQQTPGQGLQFLFEYFSETQRNKGNFPGRFSGRQFSNSRSEMNVSTLELGDSALYLCASSLVVGENGYTFGSGTRLTVV.

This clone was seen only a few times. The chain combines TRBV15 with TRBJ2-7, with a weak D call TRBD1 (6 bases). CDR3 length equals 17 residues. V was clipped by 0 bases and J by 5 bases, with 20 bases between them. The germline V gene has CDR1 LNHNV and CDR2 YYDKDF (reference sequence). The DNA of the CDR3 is TGTGCCACCAGCAGAGATCTCGAGAGGGGGTACGGAAACGAGCAGTACTTC. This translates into CATSRDLERGYGNEQYF.

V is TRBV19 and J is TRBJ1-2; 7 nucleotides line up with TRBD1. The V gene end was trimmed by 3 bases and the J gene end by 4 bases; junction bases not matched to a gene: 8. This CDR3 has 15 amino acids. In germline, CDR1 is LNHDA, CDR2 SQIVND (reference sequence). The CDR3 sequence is CASSILGGRGYGYTF. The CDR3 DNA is TGTGCCAGTAGTATTTTAGGGGGCCGTGGCTATGGCTACACCTTC. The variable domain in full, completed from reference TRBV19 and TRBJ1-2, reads DGGITQSPKYLFRKEGQNVTLSCEQNLNHDAMYWYRQDPGQGLRLIYYSQIVNDFQKGDIAEGYSVSREKKESFPLTVTSAQKNPTAFYLCASSILGGRGYGYTFGSGTRLTVV.

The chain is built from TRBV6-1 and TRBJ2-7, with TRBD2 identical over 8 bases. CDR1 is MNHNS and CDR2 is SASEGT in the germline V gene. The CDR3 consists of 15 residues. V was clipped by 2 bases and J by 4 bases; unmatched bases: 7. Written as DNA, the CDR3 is TGTGCCAGCAGTGAACGGGCAGCGGGAGCTTACGAGCAGTACTTC. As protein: CASSERAAGAYEQYF.

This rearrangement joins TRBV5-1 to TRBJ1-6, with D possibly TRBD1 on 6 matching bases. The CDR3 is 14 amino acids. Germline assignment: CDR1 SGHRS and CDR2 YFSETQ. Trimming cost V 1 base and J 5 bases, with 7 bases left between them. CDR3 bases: TGCGCCAGCAGCTTGCCAGGGGATAATTCACCCCTCCACTTT. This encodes CASSLPGDNSPLHF. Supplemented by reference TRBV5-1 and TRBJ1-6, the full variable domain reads KAGVTQTPRYLIKTRGQQVTLSCSPISGHRSVSWYQQTPGQGLQFLFEYFSETQRNKGNFPGRFSGRQFSNSRSEMNVSTLELGDSALYLCASSLPGDNSPLHFGNGTRLTVT.

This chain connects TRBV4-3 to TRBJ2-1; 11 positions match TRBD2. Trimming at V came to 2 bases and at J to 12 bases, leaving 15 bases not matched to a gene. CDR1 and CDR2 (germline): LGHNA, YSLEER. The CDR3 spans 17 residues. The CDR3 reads CASSQKISSGGPWGQFF. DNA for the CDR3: TGCGCCAGCAGCCAAAAGATTTCTAGCGGGGGGCCTTGGGGGCAGTTCTTC.

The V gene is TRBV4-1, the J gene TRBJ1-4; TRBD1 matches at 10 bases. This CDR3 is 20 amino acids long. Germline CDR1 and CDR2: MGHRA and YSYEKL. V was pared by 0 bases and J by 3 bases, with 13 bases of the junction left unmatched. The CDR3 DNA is TGCGCCAGCAGCCAAGAGACTGACAGGGGGCATATCGGGTCTAATGAAAAACTGTTTTTT. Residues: CASSQETDRGHIGSNEKLFF.

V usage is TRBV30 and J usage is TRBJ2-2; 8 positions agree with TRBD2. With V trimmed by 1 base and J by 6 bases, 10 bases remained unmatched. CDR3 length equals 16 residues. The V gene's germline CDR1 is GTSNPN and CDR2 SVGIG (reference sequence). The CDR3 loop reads CAWSGDGGAPAGELFF. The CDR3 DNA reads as TGTGCCTGGAGTGGGGACGGGGGGGCTCCCGCCGGGGAGCTGTTTTTT.